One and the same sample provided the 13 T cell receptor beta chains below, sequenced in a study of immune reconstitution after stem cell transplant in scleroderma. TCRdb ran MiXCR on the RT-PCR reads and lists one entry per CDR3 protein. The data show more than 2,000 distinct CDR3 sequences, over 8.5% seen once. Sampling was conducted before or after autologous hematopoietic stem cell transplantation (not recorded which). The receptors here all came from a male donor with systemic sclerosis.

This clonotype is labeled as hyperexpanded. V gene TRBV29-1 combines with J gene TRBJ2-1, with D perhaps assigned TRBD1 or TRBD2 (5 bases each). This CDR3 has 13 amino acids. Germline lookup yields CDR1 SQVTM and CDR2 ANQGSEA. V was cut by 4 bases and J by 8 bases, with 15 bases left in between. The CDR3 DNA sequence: TGCAGCGTTGCTGACCTTCGAGGGGATGAGCAGTTCTTC. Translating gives CSVADLRGDEQFF.

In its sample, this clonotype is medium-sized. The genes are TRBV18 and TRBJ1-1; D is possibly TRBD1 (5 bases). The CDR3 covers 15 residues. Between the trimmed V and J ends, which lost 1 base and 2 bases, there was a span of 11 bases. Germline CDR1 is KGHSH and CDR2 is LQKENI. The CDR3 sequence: CASSPLRGINTEAFF. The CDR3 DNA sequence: TGTGCCAGCTCACCACTTCGGGGCATCAACACTGAAGCTTTCTTT.

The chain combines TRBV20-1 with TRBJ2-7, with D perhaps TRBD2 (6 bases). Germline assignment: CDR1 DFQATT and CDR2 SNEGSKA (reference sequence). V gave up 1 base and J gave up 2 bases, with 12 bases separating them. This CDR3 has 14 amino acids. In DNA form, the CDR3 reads TGCAGTGCTAGAGTAGGTAGCGGAGCCTACGAGCAGTACTTC. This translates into CSARVGSGAYEQYF.

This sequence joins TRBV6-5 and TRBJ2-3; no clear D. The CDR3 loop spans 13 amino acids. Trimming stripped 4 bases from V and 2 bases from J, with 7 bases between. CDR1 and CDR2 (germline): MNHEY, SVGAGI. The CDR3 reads CASSSRDTDTQYF. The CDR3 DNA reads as TGTGCCAGCAGTTCCAGAGACACAGATACGCAGTATTTT.

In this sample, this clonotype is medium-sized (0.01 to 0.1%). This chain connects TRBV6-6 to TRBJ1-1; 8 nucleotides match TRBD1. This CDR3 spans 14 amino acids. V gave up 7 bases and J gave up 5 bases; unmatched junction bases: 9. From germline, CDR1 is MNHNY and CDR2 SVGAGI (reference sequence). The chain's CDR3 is CASTTGQGGTEAFF. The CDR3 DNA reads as TGTGCCAGCACCACCGGACAGGGTGGGACTGAAGCTTTCTTT.

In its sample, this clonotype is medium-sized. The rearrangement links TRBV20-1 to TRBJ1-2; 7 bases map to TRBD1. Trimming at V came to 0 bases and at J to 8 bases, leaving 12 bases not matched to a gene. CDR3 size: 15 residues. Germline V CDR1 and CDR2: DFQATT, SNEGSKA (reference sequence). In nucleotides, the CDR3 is TGCAGTGCTAGAGACGTCCGCTGGACAGGAATAGGCTACACCTTC. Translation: CSARDVRWTGIGYTF.

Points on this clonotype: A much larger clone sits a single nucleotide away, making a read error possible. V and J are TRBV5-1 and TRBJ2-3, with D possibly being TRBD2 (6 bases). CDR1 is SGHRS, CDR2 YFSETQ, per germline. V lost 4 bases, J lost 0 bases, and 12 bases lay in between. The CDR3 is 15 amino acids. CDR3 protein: CASSPRSGSTDTQYF. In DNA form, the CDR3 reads TGCGCCAGCAGCCCCCGGAGCGGGAGCACAGATACGCAGTATTTT. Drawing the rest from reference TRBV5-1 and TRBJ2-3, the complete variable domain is KAGVTQTPRYLIKTRGQQVTLSCSPISGHRSVSWYQQTPGQGLQFLFEYFSETQRNKGNFPGRFSGRQFSNSRSEMNVSTLELGDSALYLCASSPRSGSTDTQYFGPGTRLTVL.

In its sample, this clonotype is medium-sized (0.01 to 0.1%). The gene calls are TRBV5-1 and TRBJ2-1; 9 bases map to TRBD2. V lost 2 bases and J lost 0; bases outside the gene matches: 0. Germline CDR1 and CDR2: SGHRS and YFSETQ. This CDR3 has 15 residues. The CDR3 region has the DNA TGCGCCAGCAGCTTTAGCGGGAGCTCCTACAATGAGCAGTTCTTC. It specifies CASSFSGSSYNEQFF.

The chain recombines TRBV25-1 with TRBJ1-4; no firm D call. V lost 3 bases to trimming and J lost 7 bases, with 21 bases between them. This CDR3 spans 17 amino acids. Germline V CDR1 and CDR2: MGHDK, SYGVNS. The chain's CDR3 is CASSESNTPLWGEKLFF. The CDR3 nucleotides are TGTGCCAGCAGTGAGAGTAATACGCCCTTATGGGGTGAAAAACTGTTTTTT.

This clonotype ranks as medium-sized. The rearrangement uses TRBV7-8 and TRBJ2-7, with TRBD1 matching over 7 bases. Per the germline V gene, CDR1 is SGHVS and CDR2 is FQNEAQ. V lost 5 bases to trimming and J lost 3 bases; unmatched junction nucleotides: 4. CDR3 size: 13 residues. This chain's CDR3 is CASSPRGSYEQYF. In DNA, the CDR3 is TGTGCCAGCAGCCCCAGGGGGAGCTACGAGCAGTACTTC.

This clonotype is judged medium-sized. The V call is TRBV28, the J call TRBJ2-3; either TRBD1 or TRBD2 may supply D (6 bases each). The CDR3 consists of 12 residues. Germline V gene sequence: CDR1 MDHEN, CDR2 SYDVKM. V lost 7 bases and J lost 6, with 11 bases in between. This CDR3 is CASTQGGDTQYF. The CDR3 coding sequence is TGTGCCAGCACCCAAGGGGGGGATACGCAGTATTTT.

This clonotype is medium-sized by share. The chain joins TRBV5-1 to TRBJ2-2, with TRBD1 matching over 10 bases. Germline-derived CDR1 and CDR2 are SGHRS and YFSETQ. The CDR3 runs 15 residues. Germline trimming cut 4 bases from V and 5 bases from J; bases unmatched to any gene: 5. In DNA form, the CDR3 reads TGCGCCAGCAGCGAGGACAGGGGGAAAACCGGGGAGCTGTTTTTT. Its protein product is CASSEDRGKTGELFF. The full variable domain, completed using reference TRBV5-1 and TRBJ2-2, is KAGVTQTPRYLIKTRGQQVTLSCSPISGHRSVSWYQQTPGQGLQFLFEYFSETQRNKGNFPGRFSGRQFSNSRSEMNVSTLELGDSALYLCASSEDRGKTGELFFGEGSRLTVL.

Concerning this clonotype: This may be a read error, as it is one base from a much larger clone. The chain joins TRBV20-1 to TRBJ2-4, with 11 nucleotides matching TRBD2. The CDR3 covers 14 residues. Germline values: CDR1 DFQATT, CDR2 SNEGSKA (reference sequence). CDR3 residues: CSARKMTSGDIQCF. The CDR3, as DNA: TGCAGTGCTAGAAAGATGACTAGCGGGGACATTCAGTGCTTC.